This T cell receptor beta chain comes out of a study of regulatory T cells in long-lasting Graves disease. This clonotype was recorded at least ten times. Its target is not known. Notes on the study in general: Those with persistent disease had in common more public clonotypes (about 2,700) than new patients (about 900). Persistent Graves' cases showed lower TCR diversity than newly diagnosed cases.

Documented time point: newly diagnosed GD, antithyroid drugs for less than 3 months. Isolated PBMC RNA provided the starting material for the TCR library. Arm-PCR of CDR3 regions and iRepertoire HTBI primers were used to build TCR beta libraries. In TCRdb, the multiplex PCR reads were re-called with MiXCR into one record per CDR3 protein. The sample shows about 200,000 distinct CDR3 sequences, approximately 16% of them seen only once. The source of this sequence is a female donor with Graves disease. Specimen: peripheral blood mononuclear cells (PBMCs), collected at new diagnosis, from a patient treated with antithyroid drugs.

The DNA of the CDR3 is TGTGCCAGCGAATTACAGGGGGTGAACTATGGCTACACCTTC. Translated: CASELQGVNYGYTF. V usage is TRBV2 and J usage is TRBJ1-2; 8 nucleotides match TRBD1. CDR1 SNHLY and CDR2 FYNNEI come from the germline V gene. V was pared by 8 bases and J by 2 bases, with 7 bases of the junction left unmatched. The length of the CDR3 is 14 residues. Complete variable domain (other parts from reference TRBV2 and TRBJ1-2): EPEVTQTPSHQVTQMGQEVILRCVPISNHLYFYWYRQILGQKVEFLVSFYNNEISEKSEIFDDQFSVERPDGSNFTLKIRSTKLEDSAMYFCASELQGVNYGYTFGSGTRLTVV.